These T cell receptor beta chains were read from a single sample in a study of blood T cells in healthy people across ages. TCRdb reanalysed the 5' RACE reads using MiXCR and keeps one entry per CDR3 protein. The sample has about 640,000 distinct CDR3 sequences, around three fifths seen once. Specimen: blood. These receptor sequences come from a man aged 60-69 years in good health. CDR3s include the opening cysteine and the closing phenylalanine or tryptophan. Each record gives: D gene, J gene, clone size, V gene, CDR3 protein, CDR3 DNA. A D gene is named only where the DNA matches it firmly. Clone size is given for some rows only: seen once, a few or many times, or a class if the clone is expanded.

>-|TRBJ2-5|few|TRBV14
CASSQALGGKTQYF
TGTGCCAGCAGCCAAGCACTAGGGGGGAAGACCCAGTACTTC
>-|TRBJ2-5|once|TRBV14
CASSIGQYNEQYF
TGTGCCAGCAGCATAGGACAGTACAATGAGCAGTACTTC
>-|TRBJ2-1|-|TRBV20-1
CSARDSRGSDEQFF
TGCAGTGCTAGAGATTCCAGGGGCTCGGATGAGCAGTTCTTC
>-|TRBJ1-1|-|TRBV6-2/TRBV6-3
CASSRTVLNTEAFF
TGTGCCAGCAGTCGGACAGTCCTGAACACTGAAGCTTTCTTT
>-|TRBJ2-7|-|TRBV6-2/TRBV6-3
CASSGGPTSGNEQYF
TGTGCCAGCAGTGGGGGGCCTACCTCTGGGAACGAGCAGTACTTC
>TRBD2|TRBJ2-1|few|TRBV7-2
CASGSGATTAEQFF
TGTGCCAGCGGAAGCGGGGCAACCACGGCTGAGCAGTTCTTC
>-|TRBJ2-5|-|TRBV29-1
CSVSLAGVETQYF
TGCAGCGTTTCATTAGCAGGCGTGGAGACCCAGTACTTC
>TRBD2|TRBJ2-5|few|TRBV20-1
CSGTKREGTSGFPGQETQYF
TGCAGTGGAACGAAAAGGGAAGGGACTAGCGGTTTCCCAGGGCAAGAGACCCAGTACTTC
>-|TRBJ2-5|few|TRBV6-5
CASSTREETQYF
TGTGCCAGCAGTACTAGGGAGGAGACCCAGTACTTC
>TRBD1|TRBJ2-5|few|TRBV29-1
CSVVVGTAQETQYF
TGCAGCGTTGTAGTAGGGACAGCCCAAGAGACCCAGTACTTC
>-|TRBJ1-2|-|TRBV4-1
CASSHRGGNGYTF
TGCGCCAGCAGCCACAGGGGAGGGAATGGCTACACCTTC
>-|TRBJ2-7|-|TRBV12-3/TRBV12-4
CASSPTGRGGQYF
TGTGCCAGCAGTCCCACGGGACGAGGGGGGCAGTACTTC
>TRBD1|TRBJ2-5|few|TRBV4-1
CASSQRQGLQGETQYF
TGCGCCAGCAGCCAAAGACAGGGGCTACAAGGGGAGACCCAGTACTTC
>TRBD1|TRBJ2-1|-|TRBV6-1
CASRKPGQGPDEQFF
TGTGCCAGCAGGAAGCCGGGACAGGGGCCCGATGAGCAGTTCTTC
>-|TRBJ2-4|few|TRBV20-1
CSAPRETIQYF
TGCAGTGCCCCTAGAGAAACCATTCAGTACTTC
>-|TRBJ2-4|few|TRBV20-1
CSARGPGQNIQYF
TGCAGTGCTAGAGGGCCAGGGCAAAACATTCAGTACTTC
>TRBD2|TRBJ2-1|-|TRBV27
CASSPGLANEQFF
TGTGCCAGCAGTCCAGGACTAGCAAATGAGCAGTTCTTC
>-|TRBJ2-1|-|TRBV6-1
CASTPQETQFF
TGTGCCAGCACGCCACAAGAGACCCAGTTCTTC
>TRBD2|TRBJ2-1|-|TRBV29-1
CSVNIGGNNEQFF
TGCAGCGTTAATATCGGGGGGAACAATGAGCAGTTCTTC
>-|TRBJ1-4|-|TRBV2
CASTPSSPNEKLFF
TGTGCCAGCACCCCCAGTAGCCCTAATGAAAAACTGTTTTTT
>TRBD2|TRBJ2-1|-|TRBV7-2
CASSLAGGTSAGGTFF
TGTGCCAGCAGCTTAGCGGGGGGGACTAGCGCAGGGGGCACGTTCTTC
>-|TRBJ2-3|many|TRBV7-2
CASSYSLQDTQYF
TGTGCCAGCAGCTACTCTCTTCAGGACACGCAGTATTTT
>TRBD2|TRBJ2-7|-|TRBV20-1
CSARVGRGGSYEQYF
TGCAGTGCTAGAGTGGGTCGGGGGGGGTCCTACGAGCAGTACTTC
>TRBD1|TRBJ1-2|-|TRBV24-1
CATSDFGQGYGYTF
TGTGCCACCAGTGATTTCGGACAGGGCTATGGCTACACCTTC
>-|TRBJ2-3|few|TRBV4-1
CASSQVPGPDTQYF
TGCGCCAGCAGCCAAGTCCCTGGCCCAGATACGCAGTATTTT
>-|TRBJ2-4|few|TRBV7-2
CASSLEEGRGEQYF
TGTGCCAGCAGCTTAGAGGAGGGCAGGGGAGAGCAGTACTTC
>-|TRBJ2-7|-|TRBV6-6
CASSSPEGFHEQYF
TGTGCCAGCAGTTCCCCTGAGGGGTTCCACGAGCAGTACTTC
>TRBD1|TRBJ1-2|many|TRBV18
CASSPRQGGNYGYTF
TGTGCCAGCAGCCCCCGACAGGGGGGAAACTATGGCTACACCTTC
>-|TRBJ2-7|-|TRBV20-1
CSARDSSYEQYF
TGCAGTGCCAGAGACAGTTCCTACGAGCAGTACTTC
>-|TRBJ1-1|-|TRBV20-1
CSARAAATGYSEAFF
TGCAGTGCTAGAGCCGCGGCAACAGGGTATTCTGAAGCTTTCTTT
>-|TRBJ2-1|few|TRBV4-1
CASSQDLATRYNEQFF
TGCGCCAGCAGCCAAGATCTTGCGACCAGATACAATGAGCAGTTCTTC
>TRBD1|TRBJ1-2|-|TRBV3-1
CASSQDGQGGGYTF
TGTGCCAGCAGCCAAGATGGACAGGGCGGTGGCTACACCTTC
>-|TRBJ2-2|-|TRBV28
CASQAGELFF
TGTGCCAGCCAGGCCGGGGAGCTGTTTTTT
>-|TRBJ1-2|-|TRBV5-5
CASSPGTPGGQGYTF
TGTGCCAGCAGCCCGGGGACCCCTGGGGGGCAGGGCTACACCTTC
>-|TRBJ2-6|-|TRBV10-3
CAIRGVLNVLTF
TGTGCCATCAGAGGGGTCCTCAACGTCCTGACTTTC
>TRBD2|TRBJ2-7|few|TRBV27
CASSLAGGSAEQYF
TGTGCCAGCAGTTTAGCGGGGGGTAGCGCTGAGCAGTACTTC
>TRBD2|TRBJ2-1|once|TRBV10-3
CAISGPSGGYNEQFF
TGTGCCATCAGTGGCCCTAGCGGGGGGTACAATGAGCAGTTCTTC
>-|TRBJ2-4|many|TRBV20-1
CSARAQNNIQYF
TGCAGTGCTAGAGCACAGAATAACATTCAGTACTTC
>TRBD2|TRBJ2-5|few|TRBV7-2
CASSPRTSGGLATQYF
TGTGCCAGCAGCCCCCGGACTAGCGGGGGACTAGCGACCCAGTACTTC
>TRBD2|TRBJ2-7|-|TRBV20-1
CSASGGVSYEQYF
TGCAGTGCCAGCGGGGGTGTTTCCTACGAGCAGTACTTC